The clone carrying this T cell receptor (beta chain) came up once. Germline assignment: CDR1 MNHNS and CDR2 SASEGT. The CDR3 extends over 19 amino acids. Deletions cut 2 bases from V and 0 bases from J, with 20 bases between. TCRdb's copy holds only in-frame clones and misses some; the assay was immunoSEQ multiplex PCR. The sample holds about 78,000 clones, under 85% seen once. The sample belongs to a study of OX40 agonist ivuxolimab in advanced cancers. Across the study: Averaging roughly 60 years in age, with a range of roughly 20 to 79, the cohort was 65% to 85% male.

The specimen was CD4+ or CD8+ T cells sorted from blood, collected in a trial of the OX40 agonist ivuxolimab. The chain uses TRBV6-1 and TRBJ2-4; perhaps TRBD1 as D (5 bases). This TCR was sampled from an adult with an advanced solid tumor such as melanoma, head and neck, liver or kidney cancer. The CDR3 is CASSEKGQGVLIAKNIQYF. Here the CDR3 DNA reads TGTGCCAGCAGTGAAAAAGGGCAGGGCGTTTTAATAGCCAAAAACATTCAGTACTTC.